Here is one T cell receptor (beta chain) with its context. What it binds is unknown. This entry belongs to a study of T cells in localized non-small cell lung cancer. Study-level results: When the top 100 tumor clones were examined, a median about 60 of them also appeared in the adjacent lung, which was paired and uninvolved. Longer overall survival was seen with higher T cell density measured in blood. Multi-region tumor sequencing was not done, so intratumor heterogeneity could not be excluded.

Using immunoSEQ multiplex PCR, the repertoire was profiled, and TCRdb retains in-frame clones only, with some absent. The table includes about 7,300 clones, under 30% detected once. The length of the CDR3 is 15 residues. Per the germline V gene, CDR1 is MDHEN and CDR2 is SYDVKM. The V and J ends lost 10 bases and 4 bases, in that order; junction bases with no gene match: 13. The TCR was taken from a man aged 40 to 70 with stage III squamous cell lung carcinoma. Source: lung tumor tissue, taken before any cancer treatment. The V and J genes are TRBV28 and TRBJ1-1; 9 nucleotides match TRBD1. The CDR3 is CATDLGQGSFTEAFF. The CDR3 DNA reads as TGTGCCACCGACTTGGGACAGGGTTCTTTCACTGAAGCTTTCTTT. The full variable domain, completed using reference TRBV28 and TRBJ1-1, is DVKVTQSSRYLVKRTGEKVFLECVQDMDHENMFWYRQDPGLGLRLIYFSYDVKMKEKGDIPEGYSVSREKKERFSLILESASTNQTSMYLCATDLGQGSFTEAFFGQGTRLTVV.